The entry that follows covers one T cell receptor (beta chain) sequence. Its antigen target is currently unknown. Base quality data are lacking; no much larger clone is found one base away. The sample originates from a study of long-term antiretroviral therapy in people with HIV (dated by TCRdb to between 2021 and 2024). With respect to the entire study: Collection of the earliest samples took place about a decade ahead of the 2015 WHO recommendation for immediate ART, at a time when ART was typically delayed until CD4 counts fell. This retrospective serial study examined whether starting ART and sustained HIV suppression were associated with changes in the composition and diversity of the TRB repertoire in peripheral blood. From over 25 adults with confirmed HIV infection, the cohort provided fewer than 200 cryopreserved PBMC samples, gathered serially across a mean of around six years (range 1-12). About 40% of the 30 participants with HIV were female. No cross-contamination during QIAcube processing turned up in test extractions that ran a monoclonal T-cell line alongside 30 to 40 polyclonal samples. Broad study findings and their caveats: At every time point, the repertoire was dominated by expanded TRB clones first identified before ART initiation, although this dominance fluctuated and, in many PLHIV, declined after ART. Inferences about post-ART repertoire changes were limited because no data were available on ART adherence, viral resistance or therapy changes. Samples dated from about 2003 to 2018, and the ART regimens used may be less effective than current ones. Since PBMC availability was limited, sequencing covered only the TCR beta chain, with no alpha chain pairing. HIV repertoires had narrower CDR3 length ranges than controls, and the network structure suggested an antigen-experienced repertoire that shifted only slightly toward naive after ART. Starting ART was linked to a significant rise in TRB diversity, yet even with long-term ART the diversity remained significantly lower than in transplant donor controls. Unsorted PBMC were profiled instead of sorted CD4+ and CD8+ T cells because pre-ART samples had limited cell numbers.

The immunoSEQ hsTCRB v3.0 assay was used at survey level resolution to sequence the TRB variable region. TRB sequencing targeted a depth of roughly 35,000-55,000 T-cell genomes per sample. TRB libraries were pooled and sequenced on an Illumina MiSeq using a v3 150-cycle kit. As for how the authors treated the data: Repertoire analysis ran in R within a reproducible Nextflow workflow covering QC, data transformation and analysis. LymphoSeq2, an R package for exploring AIRR-Seq data, was used to implement the custom analyses. A few samples yielding fewer than 5000 total TRB sequences were excluded, leaving 150 to 200 analyzed HIV repertoires. Among the approximately 190 retained HIV repertoires, roughly 60 were collected before ART initiation and about 130 were collected after ART initiation. Each repertoire was downsampled to 5000 TRB nucleotide sequences, and summary statistics were averaged across 100 downsampling iterations. The analysis kept only TRB sequences whose CDR3 regions were at least seven amino acids long. A Shannon entropy-derived clonality score and the Gini coefficient were used to measure diversity. In the repertoire networks, any two of the top 5000 CDR3 amino acid sequences were connected whenever the two sequences differed by an edit distance of one. GLIPH2 predicted antigen specificity groups and MHC restriction for TRB CDR3 amino acid sequences. To flag known CMV, EBV, HIV or tissue antigen associations, CDR3 amino acid sequences were matched against VDJdb and McPAS-TCR. Pre-ART, post-ART and control groups were compared with Wilcoxon signed-rank tests and Holm-Bonferroni correction. Not all clones reach the TCRdb copy of this immuneACCESS table, which keeps in-frame sequences only. Checked studies attribute under half of the gap to unresolved V genes and leave the rest unexplained. D and trimming were read from the DNA, whereas the V and J calls and clone size are those reported in that table. This sample comprises more than 25,000 clones, more than 85% of them detected only once. The ten largest clones represent roughly 6.7% of the sample.

CDR1 and CDR2 were assigned from the germline V gene as SGHVS and FQNEAQ. Relative to germline, V is 4 bases shorter and J is 0 bases shorter, with 14 bases between their ends. There are 16 amino acids in the CDR3, from cysteine to phenylalanine inclusive. Solely the CDR3 DNA is kept, with 48 bases framed from the first base. Inclusion was restricted to participants for whom at least one PBMC sample before ART initiation and at least two post-ART samples were available. Every participant with HIV received treatment in the United States of America. Cryopreserved samples of about 0.9-11 million PBMC were thawed and washed before DNA extraction. At the time of the earliest PBMC sample for each participant with HIV, ages ranged from 23 to 54 years. Each participant contributed PBMC samples from 1-4 timepoints before ART initiation and 2-8 timepoints after ART initiation, with a median of 7 samples. Serial HIV viral load, CD4+ T-cell count, ART history and demographic data were obtained for every participant. Using a Qiagen kit on a QIAcube, genomic DNA was extracted from unsorted PBMC, with samples processed in batches of 12.

This TCR was sampled from a woman aged 40-49 years with HIV. Recombination joined TRBV7-8 with TRBJ2-3, and perhaps TRBD2 as D gene, on 6 matching bases. This material consisted of unsorted PBMCs, taken about 6.7 years after starting antiretroviral therapy. The DNA reads TGTGCCAGCAGCTCCCTGAGGGACTTAAGCACAGATACGCAGTATTTT. It codes for CASSSLRDLSTDTQYF.